This entry lists 5 T cell receptor beta chains sequenced from one sample in a study of T cell changes during pregnancy in multiple sclerosis (dated by TCRdb to the late 2010s). Receptor libraries were prepared by the immunoSEQ multiplex PCR assay. TCRdb provides this immuneACCESS table in a form limited to in-frame rearrangements. Some clones are lacking; in checked studies, under half of them reflect an unresolved V gene, and why the rest are absent is not known. The sample has about 44,000 clones on record, approximately 90% of them singletons. The ten largest clones add up to 0.7% of the sample. The sample here was CD4+ T cells from peripheral blood mononuclear cells, taken before pregnancy. These receptors were obtained from a female donor with multiple sclerosis, enrolled in a pregnancy study.

This clone came up once. This chain joins TRBV2 and TRBJ2-5, with D possibly being TRBD2 (7 bases). In germline, CDR1 is SNHLY, CDR2 FYNNEI. The germline V and J ends were trimmed by 7 bases and 1 base, with 13 bases remaining between them. CDR3 length: 14 amino acids. CDR3 protein: CASNRGDTQETQYF. The CDR3 coding sequence is TGTGCCAGCAACCGGGGGGACACCCAAGAGACCCAGTACTTC. The full variable domain, completed using reference TRBV2 and TRBJ2-5, is EPEVTQTPSHQVTQMGQEVILRCVPISNHLYFYWYRQILGQKVEFLVSFYNNEISEKSEIFDDQFSVERPDGSNFTLKIRSTKLEDSAMYFCASNRGDTQETQYFGPGTRLLVL.

The chain couples TRBV12-5 to TRBJ2-1; 10 bases align to TRBD1. The CDR3 spans 15 residues. CDR1 is LGHNT and CDR2 is FRNRAP in the germline V gene. V lost 5 bases to trimming and J lost 6 bases; unmatched junction nucleotides: 7. The CDR3 region has the DNA TGTGCTAGTGGTCCCGACAGGGGGCGGTCCAATGAGCAGTTCTTC. Translation gives CASGPDRGRSNEQFF. Using reference TRBV12-5 and TRBJ2-1 for the parts outside the CDR3, the full variable domain is DARVTQTPRHKVTEMGQEVTMRCQPILGHNTVFWYRQTMMQGLELLAYFRNRAPLDDSGMPKDRFSAEMPDATLATLKIQPSEPRDSAVYFCASGPDRGRSNEQFFGPGTRLTVL.

This chain links TRBV18 with TRBJ2-1, with 9 bases matching TRBD1. The germline V gene has CDR1 KGHSH and CDR2 LQKENI. The CDR3 is 15 residues long. V dropped 5 bases and J dropped 5; count of bases not matched to a gene: 7. The CDR3: CASSATGGSDNEQFF. The DNA of the CDR3 is TGTGCCAGCTCAGCGACAGGGGGGAGCGACAATGAGCAGTTCTTC.

This clone came up a few times. The V gene is TRBV5-1, the J gene TRBJ2-5, with TRBD2 matching over 16 bases. The junction had 11 bases not matched to a gene; V was cut back by 6 bases and J by 3 bases. CDR1 is SGHRS and CDR2 is YFSETQ in the germline V gene. There are 18 residues in the CDR3. The CDR3 reads CASKTGTSGRAVKETQYF. Written as DNA, the CDR3 is TGCGCCAGCAAAACCGGGACTAGCGGGAGGGCCGTAAAAGAGACCCAGTACTTC.

The chain uses TRBV27 and TRBJ1-1; 7 positions match TRBD1. V lost 6 bases, J lost 1 base, and 8 bases stayed unmatched. Germline CDR1 reads MNHEY; CDR2 reads SMNVEV (reference sequence). CDR3 length equals 15 residues. CDR3 amino acids: CASRGPTGRNTEAFF. The CDR3 region has the DNA TGTGCCAGCAGAGGGCCGACAGGGCGGAACACTGAAGCTTTCTTT.